This T cell receptor beta chain was recovered during a study of T cells in Graves' hyperthyroidism and ophthalmopathy. Findings of the study overall: A 13 V-J model separated ophthalmopathy from stable hyperthyroidism.

Uncontrolled infections, other autoimmune diseases, pregnancy or lactation led to exclusion of patients. The V end was cut by 3 bases, the J end by 6 bases, with 12 bases between. Germline V gene sequence: CDR1 SGHRS, CDR2 YFSETQ. This CDR3 comprises 13 residues. What was amplified from RNA transcripts were TCR beta CDR3 regions. First-round RT-PCR of the TCR CDR3 relied on the HTBI primer set. TCRdb reanalysed the multiplex PCR reads using MiXCR and keeps one entry per CDR3 protein. The data show about 710,000 distinct CDR3 sequences, over 15% seen once. This clonotype was counted at least ten times. Its specificity is unknown.

The receptor's source is a man aged 18-30 years with Graves' hyperthyroidism. The sample taken for sequencing was blood. The chain couples TRBV5-1 to TRBJ1-2, with D hard to call. Here the CDR3 reads CASSSGRANGYTF. CDR3 nucleotide sequence: TGCGCCAGCAGCTCTGGGAGGGCCAATGGCTACACCTTC. Together with reference TRBV5-1 and TRBJ1-2, the CDR3 gives the full variable domain: KAGVTQTPRYLIKTRGQQVTLSCSPISGHRSVSWYQQTPGQGLQFLFEYFSETQRNKGNFPGRFSGRQFSNSRSEMNVSTLELGDSALYLCASSSGRANGYTFGSGTRLTVV.